This T cell receptor (beta chain) was sequenced during a study of T cells in Graves' hyperthyroidism and ophthalmopathy (dated by TCRdb to about 2019). Notes on the research overall: Peripheral blood was sampled at the time of initial diagnosis, prior to any treatment. To identify TCR V-J signatures that set the groups apart, the researchers used a discovery cohort of 95 to 100 patients, made up of fewer than 50 with Graves' ophthalmopathy and 57 with stable Graves' hyperthyroidism. Prospective prediction of ophthalmopathy was tested in an independent validation cohort consisting of 18 to 20 hyperthyroidism patients and more than 15 patients who later progressed to ophthalmopathy. The 100 discovery patients were divided at random into training and test sets in a 7:3 ratio. In addition, the study compared T-cell repertoires in thyroid tissue and in blood from five to seven Graves' hyperthyroidism patients. After sampling, hyperthyroidism patients received methimazole starting at 30 mg daily, and ophthalmopathy patients received high-dose intravenous methylprednisolone. The paper describes TCR Vbeta CDR3 sequencing of 140 or so peripheral blood samples, made up of 43 ophthalmopathy patients, around 78 hyperthyroidism patients and approximately 17 progressor patients.

The TCR beta CDR3 regions were amplified from RNA transcripts. For the first round of RT-PCR on the TCR CDR3, the HTBI primer set was used together with the Qiagen OneStep RT-PCR kit. Libraries were constructed in a second round of multiplex PCR, after which size selection and purification were carried out. Libraries were sequenced paired-end with 100 bp reads on an Illumina HiSeq2000. Processing in the source paper ran as follows. SOAPnuke was used to process the raw data, removing reads that contained adapters or uncalled bases, had a mean Phred below 15, or lacked an exact match to the constant primer or identifier. COPE v1.2.5 was used to merge the high-quality paired reads, and each unique nucleotide sequence was defined as a clonotype. Clonotypes were aligned to IMGT TRBV, TRBD and TRBJ reference segments using MiTCR v1.1. The analysis was restricted to V-J combinations with a frequency above 0.0001, which together covered roughly 99% of the repertoires. A TCS score was defined as the ratio of F50 (clonal expansion) to E x V (chaos), with BLOSUM62-based TCRdist applied between CDR3 peptides within each V-J. Welch's t-statistics and random forest reduced 514 V-J features to roughly 13, which were used in a naive Bayes classifier (R e1071). Using fastp trimming at Q25 and MiXCR clonotype assembly, TCRdb reanalyzed the public sequencing data and kept in-frame beta chains. Identical CDR3 proteins give one entry, which carries the most common genes and DNA. The V and J calls follow TCRdb's processing rather than the paper's. This sample lists 270,000 or so distinct CDR3 sequences; under 30% were detected once. Of the sample, approximately 30% is held by the ten largest clones.

Overall results and qualifications from the work: In validation, the model predicted progression to ophthalmopathy with just under 71% sensitivity and roughly 72% specificity, a median of 6.5 months before onset. Sample size was not statistically predetermined, and blinding of investigators to group allocation was not performed. A model built on a 13 V-J signature distinguished ophthalmopathy from stable hyperthyroidism, reaching around 90% sensitivity and 81% to 83% specificity in cross-validation and 80%/75% in testing. Most expanded thyroid clonotypes (frequency above 0.001) were also detected in blood, a finding suggesting that blood repertoires may reflect thyroid immune responses.

At the junction V is shortened by 8 bases and J by 1 base; bases outside the gene matches: 12. The CDR3 has 17 amino acids, counting the end cysteine and phenylalanine. Only the CDR3 region is kept as DNA, spanning 51 bases read in frame from base 1. The germline V gene (reference sequence) supplies CDR1 MNHEY and CDR2 SMNVEV. Hyperthyroidism patients were newly diagnosed, with disease duration under 2 months, and aged 18 to 65 years. Patients with uncontrolled infections, other autoimmune diseases, pregnancy or lactation were excluded. Clinical symptoms, serum thyroxine and TRAb, thyroid ultrasound, and orbital computed tomography formed the basis for the diagnoses. Blood from progressor patients was collected at the time of first diagnosis with hyperthyroidism, before any ophthalmopathy symptoms had appeared. Ficoll-Paque density gradient centrifugation was used to isolate PBMCs from approximately 11 ml of fresh peripheral blood. Progressor patients were initially diagnosed with Graves' hyperthyroidism and developed ophthalmopathy during follow-up. Total RNA was extracted with Trizol reagent, and quality was checked on an Agilent 2100 Bioanalyzer.

This clonotype was detected many times. There is no known antigen for this receptor. Base qualities are not at hand, and no much larger clone is one base apart. The sample taken for sequencing was blood. The chain is made from TRBV27 and TRBJ2-5; 11 junctional bases match TRBD2. The receptor was derived from a man aged 35 to 55 with Graves' hyperthyroidism that later progressed to Graves' ophthalmopathy. In nucleotides, the sequence is TGTGCCAGCCAAACCGTGGGGCTAGCGGGAGGCCAAGAGACCCAGTACTTC. This encodes CASQTVGLAGGQETQYF.